This TCR beta chain was recorded in a study of beta chain features in type 1 diabetes. Every isolated RNA sample was fully reverse transcribed, so sequencing captured expressed TCRB transcripts. Clones were read by immunoSEQ multiplex PCR, and TCRdb kept only the in-frame ones, dropping some. This sample has about 260,000 clones, with 68% found just once. V lost 7 bases, J lost 6 bases, and 10 bases stayed unmatched. This CDR3 comprises 14 residues. Germline CDR1 is SGHAT and CDR2 is FQNNGV. The V call is TRBV11-2, the J call TRBJ2-7, with 9 bases that match TRBD1. Sequencing input: naive CD4+ T cells from blood. The sequence was obtained from a young man in good health. CDR3 in amino acids: CASTQEGQGPEQYF. CDR3 in DNA: TGTGCCAGCACGCAGGAGGGACAGGGACCCGAGCAGTACTTC. Full variable domain (missing parts from reference TRBV11-2 and TRBJ2-7): EAGVAQSPRYKIIEKRQSVAFWCNPISGHATLYWYQQILGQGPKLLIQFQNNGVVDDSQLPKDRFSAERLKGVDSTLKIQPAKLEDSAVYLCASTQEGQGPEQYFGPGTRLTVT.